This TCR beta chain was recorded in a study of CD8 T cells in Susac syndrome. Through negative isolation, CD4+ and CD8+ T cells were obtained, while TEMRA cells were enriched using FACS. Trimming took 4 bases from V and 6 from J, leaving 17 bases between them. This CDR3 region has 15 residues. CDR1 SEHNR and CDR2 FQNEAQ come from the germline V gene (reference sequence). Reverse transcription of 0.5 to 1 ug RNA used random hexamers. Amplification of TCR beta CDR3 by immunoSEQ multiplex PCR spanned 54 Vbeta and 13 Jbeta. TCRdb reprocessed the immunoSEQ multiplex PCR reads with MiXCR, giving one entry per CDR3 protein. The table has about 250,000 distinct CDR3 sequences, 80% to 95% seen once. Overall study results and limits: It was acknowledged in the study that its TCR sequencing and HLA analysis involved a relatively small number of individuals.

Of note for this clonotype: No antigen is known for it.

This sequence originates from a human donor with multiple sclerosis. The chain combines TRBV7-9 with TRBJ2-3; the D gene is possibly TRBD2 (6 bases). Sequencing was carried out using CD4+ T cells from PBMCs. The CDR3 DNA follows: TGTGCCAGCAGCTCTCAAACGGGGGTCGTGGATACGCAGTATTTT. Translated, it gives CASSSQTGVVDTQYF.